This record covers a single TCR beta chain. After removal of 3 bases from V and 3 bases from J, the junction contained 6 bases not matched to a gene. The CDR3 consists of 16 residues. Germline V gene lookup returns CDR1 KGHSH and CDR2 LQKENI. This specimen comes from a study of shared clonotypes between healthy human individuals. Study in general: In total, the donors were a couple of women and a few men aged 18 to 49.

The team ran DNA from unsorted PBMCs on ten immunoSEQ deep assay plates for sequencing. Data came from immunoSEQ multiplex PCR; TCRdb stores just in-frame clones and leaves some out. The sample has over 400,000 clones, around four fifths seen once. The source is a middle-aged woman in good health. Some clones in this sample may be carry-over from other donors' samples. The V and J genes are TRBV18 and TRBJ2-1; TRBD2 matches 9 bases. The specimen sequenced was PBMCs. The DNA for the CDR3 is TGTGCCAGCTCACCCCAGACTAGCGGTTTCTACAATGAGCAGTTCTTC. It is translated as CASSPQTSGFYNEQFF.